This TCR beta chain appears in the sequencing data of a study of a mutant IDH1 vaccine in newly diagnosed glioma. The overall study: Patients' prior therapy spanned radiotherapy, temozolomide, or both; most underwent both.

Documented time point: baseline, week 1 (first vaccination visit). Treatment denoted: pre-vaccination baseline after standard-of-care therapy. The donor cohort comprised cases of new WHO grade 3 or 4 IDH1-mutant, ATRX-lost astrocytoma. As for this clone: No antigen is known for it.

Study-wide results and caveats: Evidence of vaccine-induced immune responses was documented in nearly 95% of patients.

V was cut by 3 bases and J by 3 bases, with 12 bases left in between. There are 15 residues in the CDR3. Per the germline V gene, CDR1 is LNHDA and CDR2 is SQIVND (reference sequence). TCRdb's table, derived via immunoSEQ multiplex PCR, lists solely in-frame clones and lacks some. Of 70,000 or so clones listed, around 88% are singletons. Sequencing used peripheral blood mononuclear cells (PBMCs), obtained from a glioma patient treated with radiotherapy, temozolomide or both. The chain uses TRBV19 and TRBJ1-3; tentatively, D is TRBD1 (6 bases). This clonotype originated in a woman aged 18 to 35 with glioma. Some clones in this sample may be carry-over from other donors' samples. CDR3 in amino acids: CASSISGGGGNTIYF. The CDR3 DNA follows: TGTGCCAGTAGTATCTCGGGGGGCGGTGGAAACACCATATATTTT.